This paragraph covers one T cell receptor beta chain sequence. This specimen belongs to a study of T-cell reconstitution after alpha-beta-depleted transplantation in children. The junction had 14 bases not matched to a gene; V was cut back by 5 bases and J by 0 bases. The length of the CDR3 is 19 residues. Germline V lookup: CDR1 SGHVS, CDR2 FQNEAQ. Molecular barcoding with unique molecular identifiers was used for the TCRbeta library. TCRdb fed the PCR reads into MiXCR, producing one record per CDR3 protein. Here the sample spans 250,000 to 300,000 distinct CDR3 sequences, more than 9% being singletons.

Material: PBMCs from the stem cell graft donor, obtained from the stem cell graft. This rearrangement joins TRBV7-8 to TRBJ1-3, with 9 bases fitting TRBD1. The receptor was isolated from a human donor who donated a stem cell graft to a child with SCID. CDR3: CASSTVPGTGTISGNTIYF. For the CDR3, the DNA is TGTGCCAGCAGCACAGTGCCCGGGACAGGGACCATCTCTGGAAACACCATATATTTT.